The T cell receptor (beta chain) described here comes from a study of T cell responses to AZD1222 COVID-19 vaccine. Study-wide points: Spike as a whole was targeted by vaccine-associated CD4 TCRs, dominant at 160-218 and 743-854. Repertoire sampling occurred only after the peak T cell response.

This clone was seen once. Its antigen remains unidentified. This CDR3 comprises 13 residues. Trimming removed 7 bases at V and 8 bases at J, with 18 bases between. In germline, CDR1 is SGDLS, CDR2 YYNGEE. Clones were read by immunoSEQ multiplex PCR, and TCRdb kept only the in-frame ones, dropping some. The sample holds about 97,000 clones, about 86% seen once. The specimen comprised peripheral blood, sampled on day 0 of AZD1222 vaccination. The clonotype was recovered from an adult in good health. This chain uses TRBV9 with TRBJ1-2, with D tentatively TRBD1 (6 bases). In DNA form, the CDR3 reads TGTGCCAGCCGAGGGGGAAAACTTCGAGGCTACACCTTC. Its translation is CASRGGKLRGYTF.